This TCR beta chain was sequenced for a study of memory CD8 T cells in hepatitis C reinfection. Study information: HCV reinfection meant a positive HCV RNA test after two negative tests at least 60 days apart. Between 12 and 24 weeks after reinfection detection, late samples were drawn.

Time point indicated: late/post reinfection, 12 to 24 weeks after detection. TCR sequencing was done directly ex vivo on sorted cells, without expansion in vitro. Control naive CD8 T cells came from a couple of donors at all three reinfection time points. Trimming pared 2 bases from V and 6 bases from J, leaving 10 bases between. Germline V CDR1 and CDR2: LGHNA, YNFKEQ. This CDR3 spans 14 amino acids. Here immunoSEQ multiplex PCR was the method, and the copy in TCRdb shows in-frame clones only, minus some. The table includes some 44,000 clones, 85% to 90% detected once. This chain joins TRBV4-2 and TRBJ2-2, with a weak D call TRBD2 (5 bases). The clonotype originates from a man between 18 and 29 years old with hepatitis C virus infection. The specimen sequenced was naive CD8+ T cells sorted from blood. CDR3 in amino acids: CASSQTPEAGELFF. The CDR3 DNA reads as TGTGCCAGCAGCCAAACCCCGGAGGCCGGGGAGCTGTTTTTT.